This TCR beta chain was sequenced during a study of human T cells and chemical hapten exposure. Findings and caveats of the study: Counts of TCRs above 1 in 1000 frequency stayed unchanged with DPC sensitization.

This clonotype has ten or more counts. Its specificity is not known. V lost 0 bases, J lost 6 bases, and 7 bases lay in between. Germline CDR1 and CDR2: SGHRS and YFSETQ. There are 12 residues in the CDR3. The library put unique molecular identifiers onto individual cDNA molecules. A single record per CDR3 protein comes from TCRdb applying MiXCR to the RACE reads. The data show about 380,000 distinct CDR3 sequences, nearly 5% seen once. Time point: patch test 1, 2 weeks after DPC sensitization. Treatment indicated: therapeutic diphenylcyclopropenone sensitization with weekly scalp DPC. Each donor was an alopecia patient between 18 and 70 years of age who qualified for DPC.

The source is a woman aged 50 to 60 with alopecia areata. Some clones in this sample may be carry-over from other donors' samples. The sequencing here drew on whole blood, taken in connection with sensitization to the hapten diphenylcyclopropenone (DPC). The genes are TRBV5-1 and TRBJ2-7; D is possibly TRBD1 or TRBD2 (6 bases each). CDR3 sequence (DNA): TGCGCCAGCAGCTTGGAGGGGGGCGAGCAGTACTTC. It is translated as CASSLEGGEQYF.